Listed below are T cell receptor beta chains from one sample, sequenced in a study of CD8 T cells in Susac syndrome. TCRdb re-analysed the immunoSEQ multiplex PCR reads in MiXCR, keeping a single row per CDR3 protein. The sample holds roughly 150,000 distinct CDR3 sequences, more than 90% seen once. The sample comprised CD4+ T cells from PBMCs. These receptors came from a human donor with Susac syndrome. CDR3s include the opening cysteine and the closing phenylalanine or tryptophan. The order of the fields is J gene, V gene, D gene, clone size, CDR3 DNA, CDR3 protein. A D gene is named only where the DNA matches it firmly. Clone size appears in some rows only: once, few, many, or a class for an expanded clone.

TRBJ2-7,TRBV4-2,TRBD1,-,TGTGCCAGCAGCCAAGACTTCGGACAGGGCGGAGGCGAGCAGTACTTC,CASSQDFGQGGGEQYF
TRBJ2-5,TRBV20-1,-,-,TGCAGTGCTAGAGATGCCCTAGGGGGTCAAGAGACCCAGTACTTC,CSARDALGGQETQYF
TRBJ1-2,TRBV27,-,-,TGTGCCAGCAGTTTCCGCCTTGGGTATGGCTACACCTTC,CASSFRLGYGYTF
TRBJ2-7,TRBV29-1,-,-,TGCAGCGTTGAGATTTCCTACGAGCAGTACTTC,CSVEISYEQYF
TRBJ2-7,TRBV5-1,-,-,TGCGCCAGCAGGACCCTTGGAAGCTCCTACGAGCAGTACTTC,CASRTLGSSYEQYF
TRBJ1-4,TRBV10-3,-,-,TGTGCCATCAGTGAGGGGGCCCTAGAAAAACTGTTTTTT,CAISEGALEKLFF
TRBJ2-7,TRBV28,TRBD1,once,TGTGCCAGCAGTATGAACAGGGGGTACGAGCAGTACTTC,CASSMNRGYEQYF
TRBJ2-7,TRBV29-1,-,-,TGCAGCGTTGATAATGAGTTTGGGGGCAGCTACGAGCAGTACTTC,CSVDNEFGGSYEQYF
TRBJ2-2,TRBV25-1,-,-,TGTGCCAGCAGACAGGGAACCGGGGAGCTGTTTTTT,CASRQGTGELFF
TRBJ1-2,TRBV29-1,-,few,TGCAGCGTTATAGAGGGGTATGGCTACACCTTC,CSVIEGYGYTF
TRBJ2-7,TRBV7-9,TRBD1,once,TGTGCCAGCATCCTCGGGACAGGGTTTGACGAGCAGTACTTC,CASILGTGFDEQYF
TRBJ2-5,TRBV29-1,-,-,TGCAGCGTGAGGGGCCAGGCTCAAGAGACCCAGTACTTC,CSVRGQAQETQYF
TRBJ2-1,TRBV25-1,TRBD2,-,TGTGCCAGCAGTGAATATGGACGGGGGGAATTGAATGAGCAGTTCTTC,CASSEYGRGELNEQFF
TRBJ2-2,TRBV2,-,-,TGTGCCAGCAGTGTTGGTGGATATAGCGAGCTGTTTTTT,CASSVGGYSELFF
TRBJ2-3,TRBV29-1,TRBD2,-,TGCAGCGTTGTCAGACTAGCGGGAGGGCCTTGGGCAGATACGCAGTATTTT,CSVVRLAGGPWADTQYF
TRBJ2-5,TRBV29-1,-,-,TGCAGCGTTGATCCCTCGCAAGAGACCCAGTACTTC,CSVDPSQETQYF
TRBJ2-7,TRBV28,TRBD2,-,TGTGCCAGCAGTTTATTTTCGAGCGGGAGCTCCTACGAGCAGTACTTC,CASSLFSSGSSYEQYF
TRBJ1-1,TRBV12-3/TRBV12-4,-,-,TGTGCCAGCAGTTTAAAACAGAACACTGAAGCTTTCTTT,CASSLKQNTEAFF
TRBJ2-2,TRBV14,-,-,TGTGCCAGCAGTCAACAGGCGGGCCCTACCGGGGAGCTGTTTTTT,CASSQQAGPTGELFF
TRBJ2-7,TRBV6-1,-,-,TGTGCCAGTCGTTTGGGGCAGTTCTACGAGCAGTACTTC,CASRLGQFYEQYF
TRBJ2-3,TRBV6-1,-,-,TGTGCCAGCAGCAAACTAGCCTTCCATCGGGGGGATACGCAGTATTTT,CASSKLAFHRGDTQYF
TRBJ1-1,TRBV20-1,-,-,TGCAGTGCTAGAGACCAACACCTCTCGAGGACTGAAGCTTTCTTT,CSARDQHLSRTEAFF
TRBJ1-3,TRBV7-9,-,-,TGTGCCAGCAGCAACCATGGAAACACCATATATTTT,CASSNHGNTIYF
TRBJ2-5,TRBV3-1,TRBD2,-,TGTGCCAGCAGCCTGGGCCCCGGCGGGGGGCAAGAGACCCAGTACTTC,CASSLGPGGGQETQYF
TRBJ2-1,TRBV9,TRBD2,-,TGTGCCAGCAGCGTAGGACTAGCGGGGACCTACAATGAGCAGTTCTTC,CASSVGLAGTYNEQFF
TRBJ1-1,TRBV29-1,-,-,TGCAGCGTTGCTGGGACGTTGAACACTGAAGCTTTCTTT,CSVAGTLNTEAFF
TRBJ2-7,TRBV3-1,TRBD2,-,TGTGCCAGCAGCCAAGACCCCGGACTAGCGAGGGAGCAGTACTTC,CASSQDPGLAREQYF
TRBJ2-1,TRBV28,-,-,TGTGCCGGCCGCCGGCAGGGAGGTGAGCAGTTCTTC,CAGRRQGGEQFF
TRBJ1-5,TRBV20-1,-,-,TGCAGTGCTGGTAGGGTAAACGGCAATCAGCCCCAGCATTTT,CSAGRVNGNQPQHF
TRBJ2-1,TRBV25-1,-,-,TGTGCCAGCAGCATAAGGGTCCATGAGCAGTTCTTC,CASSIRVHEQFF
TRBJ2-2,TRBV7-9,TRBD1,-,TGTGCCAGCAGCCCAGGACAGGACACCGGGGAGCTGTTTTTT,CASSPGQDTGELFF
TRBJ2-3,TRBV7-2,TRBD2,-,TGTGCCAGCAGCTTCCGACTAGCGGGGGGCACAGATACGCAGTATTTT,CASSFRLAGGTDTQYF
TRBJ2-3,TRBV20-1,TRBD2,-,TGCAGTGCTATGGGCGGGGGAAGCACAGATACGCAGTATTTT,CSAMGGGSTDTQYF
TRBJ1-1,TRBV29-1,-,-,TGCAGCGTTGCTGGACTCTGGGGCACTGAAGCTTTCTTT,CSVAGLWGTEAFF
TRBJ1-4,TRBV7-9,-,-,TGTGCCAGCAGCCATTCCTCAGGACGGGGTGAAAAACTGTTTTTT,CASSHSSGRGEKLFF
TRBJ1-6,TRBV6-4,TRBD1,-,TGTGCCAGCAGTGAACAGGGGACAGGCAATTCACCCCTCCACTTT,CASSEQGTGNSPLHF
TRBJ2-1,TRBV5-1,-,once,TGCGCCAGCAGCCCCGAGTGGCCAGGCGGGGATGAGCAGTTCTTC,CASSPEWPGGDEQFF
TRBJ2-1,TRBV5-1,TRBD1,once,TGCGCCAGCAGCTTCTCGCTGACAGGGCTGGGCTACAATGAGCAGTTCTTC,CASSFSLTGLGYNEQFF
TRBJ2-5,TRBV29-1,-,-,TGCAGCGTGGGACCGTACCAAGAGACCCAGTACTTC,CSVGPYQETQYF
TRBJ2-5,TRBV5-1,TRBD2,-,TGCGCCAGCAGCTTGGTGGGACTAGCGGGAGTAGAGACCCAGTACTTC,CASSLVGLAGVETQYF
TRBJ2-5,TRBV11-2,-,-,TGTGCCAGCAGCTTCATGGGGGCAGAGACCCAGTACTTC,CASSFMGAETQYF
TRBJ1-4,TRBV11-2,-,-,TGTGCCAGCAGCTTAGAGGACAAGAAACTGTTTTTT,CASSLEDKKLFF
TRBJ2-5,TRBV15,-,-,TGTGCCACCAGCAGATCGCCGGAGGAGACCCAGTACTTC,CATSRSPEETQYF
TRBJ2-5,TRBV14,-,-,TGTGCCAGCAGCCAAGATTCCGGATCCCAAGAGACCCAGTACTTC,CASSQDSGSQETQYF
TRBJ1-6,TRBV18,TRBD1,-,TGTGCCAGCTCGGAGGACGGACAGGGATTCTCACCCCTCCACTTT,CASSEDGQGFSPLHF
TRBJ2-5,TRBV10-3,-,-,TGTGCCATCAGTGAGCCTCAAGAGACCCAGTACTTC,CAISEPQETQYF
TRBJ1-2,TRBV29-1,-,-,TGCAGCGCGGGGGACGTGGGAAGCGGCTACACCTTC,CSAGDVGSGYTF
TRBJ2-5,TRBV15,-,-,TGTGCCACCAGCAGAGAGGTGGGAAGGGGACAAGAGACCCAGTACTTC,CATSREVGRGQETQYF
TRBJ2-4,TRBV2,-,-,TGTGCCAGCATGGGGACAAATGCCAAAAACATTCAGTACTTC,CASMGTNAKNIQYF
TRBJ2-7,TRBV14,TRBD2,-,TGTGCCAGCAGTAAGATTCCGGGACTAGCAACTTACGAGCAGTACTTC,CASSKIPGLATYEQYF